What follows describes a single T cell receptor beta chain. Antigen: not known. This entry is derived from a study of cytomegalovirus exposure and HLA in healthy donors. PCR used 60 Vbeta primers and 13 Jbeta primers. Data came from immunoSEQ multiplex PCR; TCRdb stores just in-frame clones and leaves some out. Among 85,000 to 120,000 clones listed, around four fifths were seen once. The germline gives CDR1 MNHEY, CDR2 SVGAGI. CDR3 length: 16 amino acids. With 0 bases clipped from V and 2 bases from J, the junction kept 3 bases outside the gene matches. Study-wide results and caveats: More clonal expansion characterized HLA-associated TCR beta chains than equally common others in a later analysis. As a later analysis revealed, most CMV-associated TCR beta chains appeared HLA-restricted.

The specimen was PBMCs. The chain couples TRBV6-5 to TRBJ2-7; TRBD2 agrees at 11 bases. The receptor's source is a man aged 40-50 years in good health and CMV-seronegative. The CDR3 reads CASSYSASGGPYEQYF. The CDR3 DNA sequence: TGTGCCAGCAGTTACTCGGCTAGCGGGGGGCCCTACGAGCAGTACTTC.